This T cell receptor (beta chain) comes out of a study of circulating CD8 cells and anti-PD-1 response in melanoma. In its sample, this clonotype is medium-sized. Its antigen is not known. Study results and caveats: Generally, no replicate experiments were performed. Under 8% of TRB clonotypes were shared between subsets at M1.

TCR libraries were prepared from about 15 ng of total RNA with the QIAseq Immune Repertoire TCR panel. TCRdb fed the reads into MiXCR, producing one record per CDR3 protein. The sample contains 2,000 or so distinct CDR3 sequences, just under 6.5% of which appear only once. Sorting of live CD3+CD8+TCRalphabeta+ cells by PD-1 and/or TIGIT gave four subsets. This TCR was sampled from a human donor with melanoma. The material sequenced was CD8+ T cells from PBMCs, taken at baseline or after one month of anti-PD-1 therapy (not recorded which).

The CDR3 nucleotides read TGTGCCATCTCCAGGGACAGCTACAATGAGCAGTTCTTC. It is translated as CAISRDSYNEQFF. The V and J genes are TRBV28 and TRBJ2-1; 7 nucleotides align to TRBD1. The CDR3 extends over 13 amino acids. Trimming at V came to 10 bases and at J to 3 bases, leaving 6 bases not matched to a gene. From germline, CDR1 is MDHEN and CDR2 SYDVKM.